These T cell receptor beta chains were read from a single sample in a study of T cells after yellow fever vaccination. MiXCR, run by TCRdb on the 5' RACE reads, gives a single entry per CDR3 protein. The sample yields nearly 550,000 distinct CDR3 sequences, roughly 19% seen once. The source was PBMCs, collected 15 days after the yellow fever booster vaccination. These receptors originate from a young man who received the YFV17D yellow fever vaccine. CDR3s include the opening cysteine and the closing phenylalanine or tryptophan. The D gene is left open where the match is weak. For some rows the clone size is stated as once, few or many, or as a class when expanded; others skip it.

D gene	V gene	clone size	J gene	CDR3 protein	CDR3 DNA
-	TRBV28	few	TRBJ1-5	CASPFAAQAYQPQHF	TGTGCCAGCCCATTCGCCGCACAGGCCTATCAGCCCCAGCATTTT
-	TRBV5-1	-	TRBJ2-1	CASSPMPGNEQFF	TGCGCCAGCAGCCCCATGCCAGGGAATGAGCAGTTCTTC
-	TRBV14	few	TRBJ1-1	CASSQQELGITEAFF	TGTGCCAGCAGCCAACAGGAACTGGGGATCACTGAAGCTTTCTTT
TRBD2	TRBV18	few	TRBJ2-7	CASSPPAAGAAEQYF	TGTGCCAGCTCACCACCGGCAGCGGGAGCGGCCGAGCAGTACTTC
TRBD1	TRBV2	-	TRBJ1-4	CASREQGDEKLFF	TGTGCCAGCAGAGAGCAGGGGGACGAAAAACTGTTTTTT
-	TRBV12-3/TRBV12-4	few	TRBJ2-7	CASSSGVGAREQYF	TGTGCCAGCAGTTCCGGCGTTGGGGCGCGTGAGCAGTACTTC
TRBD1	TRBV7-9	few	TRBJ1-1	CASSLVGGDSEAFF	TGTGCCAGCAGCTTAGTTGGGGGGGACAGTGAAGCTTTCTTT
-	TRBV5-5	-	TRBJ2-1	CASSSLPDGYNEQFF	TGTGCCAGCAGCTCTTTGCCGGACGGCTACAATGAGCAGTTCTTC
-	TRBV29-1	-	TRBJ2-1	CSVDDGSEQFF	TGCAGCGTTGATGACGGGAGTGAGCAGTTCTTC
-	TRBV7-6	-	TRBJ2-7	CASSSFPRFTYEQYF	TGTGCCAGCAGCTCCTTCCCCCGGTTTACCTACGAGCAGTACTTC
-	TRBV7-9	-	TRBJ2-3	CASSNRDTSTDTQYF	TGTGCCAGCAGTAACCGGGACACAAGCACAGATACGCAGTATTTT
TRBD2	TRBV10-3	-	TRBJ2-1	CAISGGSQGGDEQFF	TGTGCCATCAGTGGGGGGTCCCAGGGAGGGGATGAGCAGTTCTTC
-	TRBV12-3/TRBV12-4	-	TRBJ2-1	CASSPRGMGSYNEQFF	TGTGCCAGCAGTCCAAGAGGGATGGGCTCCTACAATGAGCAGTTCTTC
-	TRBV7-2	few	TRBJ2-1	CASSFGVGASAYNEQFF	TGTGCCAGCAGCTTCGGGGTGGGGGCTAGCGCCTACAATGAGCAGTTCTTC
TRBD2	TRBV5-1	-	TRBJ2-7	CDSSWAGDAYEQYF	TGCGACAGCAGCTGGGCGGGGGATGCCTACGAGCAGTACTTC
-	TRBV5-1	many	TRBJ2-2	CASKPHRGEDTGELFF	TGCGCCAGCAAGCCCCACCGGGGTGAAGACACCGGGGAGCTGTTTTTT
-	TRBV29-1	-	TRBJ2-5	CSVVLGKETQYF	TGCAGCGTTGTCCTAGGTAAAGAGACCCAGTACTTC
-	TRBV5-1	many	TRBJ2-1	CASSTGASYNEQFF	TGCGCCAGCAGCACCGGGGCGTCCTACAATGAGCAGTTCTTC
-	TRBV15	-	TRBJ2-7	CATSRDQGEQYF	TGTGCCACCAGCAGAGATCAAGGGGAGCAGTACTTC
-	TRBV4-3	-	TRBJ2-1	CASSLRLGQGVGEQFF	TGCGCCAGCAGCCTTAGACTAGGTCAAGGGGTAGGTGAGCAGTTCTTC
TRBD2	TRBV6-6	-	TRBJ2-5	CASQLAGEETQYF	TGTGCCAGCCAACTAGCGGGGGAAGAGACCCAGTACTTC
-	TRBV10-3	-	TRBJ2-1	CAIRNRLNEQFF	TGTGCCATAAGAAATCGTCTTAATGAGCAGTTCTTC
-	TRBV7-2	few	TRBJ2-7	CASSLSSLIIYEQYF	TGTGCCAGCAGCTTAAGTTCCCTTATAATCTACGAGCAGTACTTC
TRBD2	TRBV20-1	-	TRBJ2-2	CSARGPGLGTGELFF	TGCAGTGCTAGAGGCCCGGGACTAGGAACCGGGGAGCTGTTTTTT
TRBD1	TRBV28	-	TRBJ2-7	CASSLYPRTGREQYF	TGTGCCAGCAGTTTATATCCCCGGACAGGGCGGGAGCAGTACTTC
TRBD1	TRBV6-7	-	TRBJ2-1	CASRGQEINNEQFF	TGTGCCAGCAGGGGACAGGAAATAAACAATGAGCAGTTCTTC
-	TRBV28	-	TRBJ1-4	CATEPGLGEKLFF	TGTGCCACCGAGCCAGGGCTTGGAGAAAAACTGTTTTTT
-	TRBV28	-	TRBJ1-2	CASRRDPYGYTF	TGTGCCAGCAGGAGGGACCCTTATGGCTACACCTTC
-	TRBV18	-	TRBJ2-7	CASRSAGVYEQYF	TGTGCCAGTCGGTCAGCGGGTGTCTACGAGCAGTACTTC
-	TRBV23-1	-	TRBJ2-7	CASSQERGGPTYEQYF	TGCGCCAGCAGTCAAGAAAGAGGAGGGCCGACCTACGAGCAGTACTTC
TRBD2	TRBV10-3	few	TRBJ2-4	CAISESSSGQNIQYF	TGTGCCATCAGTGAGTCTTCTAGCGGGCAAAACATTCAGTACTTC
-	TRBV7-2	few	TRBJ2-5	CASSLAGQRETQYF	TGTGCCAGCAGCTTAGCAGGACAGAGAGAGACCCAGTACTTC
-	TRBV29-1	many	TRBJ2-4	CSVEGWEGDANIQYF	TGCAGCGTTGAAGGTTGGGAAGGGGACGCAAACATTCAGTACTTC
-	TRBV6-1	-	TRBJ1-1	CASREGPPEAFF	TGTGCCAGCAGAGAGGGTCCACCTGAAGCTTTCTTT